Below, one T cell receptor beta chain is given with its context. Lactation, pregnancy, uncontrolled infections and other autoimmune diseases were all grounds for excluding patients. What supplied the PBMCs was over 8.5 ml of fresh peripheral blood. These data originate in a study of Graves' ophthalmopathy and Graves' hyperthyroidism. The authors amplified TCR beta CDR3 regions from RNA transcripts. Investigators did first-round RT-PCR with HTBI primers, then second-round multiplex PCR. MiXCR, applied by TCRdb to the multiplex PCR reads, yields one record per CDR3 protein. The data contain 200,000 to 250,000 distinct CDR3 sequences, less than 55% of them singletons. The CDR3 sequence is 15 residues long. V gave up 7 bases and J gave up 4 bases; unmatched junction bases: 13. CDR1 SGDLS and CDR2 YYNGEE come from the germline V gene.

Sequenced: peripheral blood. The TCR was taken from an adult man with Graves' ophthalmopathy. The chain employs TRBV9 and TRBJ1-2, with TRBD1 matching over 7 bases. CDR3 sequence reads: CASSPEGQNSYGYTF. Written as DNA, the CDR3 is TGTGCCAGCTCACCAGAGGGACAGAATAGCTATGGCTACACCTTC.